The T cell receptor (beta chain) described here comes from a study of cytomegalovirus exposure and HLA in healthy donors. Regarding the study as a whole: A reported reduction in N-insertions relative to the roughly 710-donor mean was seen in an Asian-associated ancestry cluster in a later analysis.

The PCR ran on 60 Vbeta and 13 Jbeta primers. Produced via immunoSEQ multiplex PCR; TCRdb's table is partial and in-frame only. The table includes some 98,000 clones, roughly 77% detected once. CDR3 length equals 16 residues. The V segment lost 4 bases and the J segment 2 bases; nucleotides outside the gene matches: 10. Germline V lookup: CDR1 SGHKS, CDR2 YYEKEE (reference sequence). This clone has more than one count but fewer than ten. Antigen unknown. This sequence was found in a man between 35 and 55 years old in good health and CMV-seronegative. This chain connects TRBV5-5 to TRBJ2-5, with TRBD1 identical over 8 bases. The sequencing sample was made of PBMCs. CDR3 amino acids: CASSSLGQGKQETQYF. Here the CDR3 DNA reads TGTGCCAGCAGCAGTTTAGGACAGGGCAAACAAGAGACCCAGTACTTC. Full variable domain (outside the CDR3, taken from reference TRBV5-5 and TRBJ2-5): DAGVTQSPTHLIKTRGQQVTLRCSPISGHKSVSWYQQVLGQGPQFIFQYYEKEERGRGNFPDRFSARQFPNYSSELNVNALLLGDSALYLCASSSLGQGKQETQYFGPGTRLLVL.